Presented here are 16 T cell receptor beta chains from one specimen sequenced in a study of response to subunit inactivated influenza vaccine. TCRdb reprocessed the RT-PCR reads with MiXCR, giving one entry per CDR3 protein. The sample has approximately 500,000 distinct CDR3 sequences, roughly 25% seen once; the top ten hold 2.5% to 3%. These data also featured in a second study, about T cells expressing NK-cell markers. That study adds: Making the TCR beta cDNA relied on 5'RACE template switching with UMIs.

Sequences were derived from CD4+ T cells sorted from PBMCs, sampled 12 days after vaccination. These receptors were collected from a man aged 50 to 59 who received an inactivated influenza vaccine.

This clonotype was counted only a few times. V usage is TRBV6-5 and J usage is TRBJ2-5; 7 positions match TRBD2. Germline V lookup: CDR1 MNHEY, CDR2 SVGAGI. The CDR3 has 15 residues. Trimming cost V 7 bases and J 5 bases; bases outside gene matches: 13. In DNA form, the CDR3 reads TGTGCCAGCACTTCACCCGGGGGGTACCGGGAGACCCAGTACTTC. Translation gives CASTSPGGYRETQYF.

This clonotype has a handful of counts. The chain recombines TRBV12-3 or TRBV12-4 with TRBJ1-2; D remains ambiguous. V lost 5 bases to trimming and J lost 4 bases, with 11 bases between them. CDR3 length: 13 amino acids. CDR3 loop: CASSPTVSYGYTF. The CDR3 bases are TGTGCCAGCAGTCCCACGGTGTCCTATGGCTACACCTTC.

This sequence joins TRBV3-1 and TRBJ2-7; D unclear. Germline assignment: CDR1 LGHDT and CDR2 YNNKEL (reference sequence). Trimming removed 0 bases at V and 1 base at J, with 4 bases between. The CDR3 consists of 13 residues. CDR3 in amino acids: CASSQERSYEQYF. For the CDR3, the DNA is TGTGCCAGCAGCCAAGAACGGTCCTACGAGCAGTACTTC.

V and J are TRBV12-3 or TRBV12-4 and TRBJ2-5, with D possibly TRBD1 on 5 matching bases. With 9 bases removed from V and 7 bases from J, the gap between germline ends came to 12 bases. The CDR3 covers 11 residues. CDR3 loop: CASGHTATQYF. The CDR3 DNA reads as TGTGCCAGTGGACATACTGCGACCCAGTACTTC.

This clonotype was seen at least ten times. This rearrangement joins TRBV4-2 to TRBJ2-7; no definite D call. The CDR3 loop spans 16 amino acids. V was shortened by 0 bases and J by 12 bases, with 24 bases between the two germline ends. Germline CDR1 is LGHNA and CDR2 is YNFKEQ. The CDR3 DNA reads TGTGCCAGCAGCCAAGATTTTGATGGACCTCCACGAAGAAGGTACTTC. Residues: CASSQDFDGPPRRRYF.

The rearrangement links TRBV20-1 to TRBJ1-6; D is undetermined. The germline CDR1 and CDR2 sequences are DFQATT and SNEGSKA (reference sequence). Trimming removed 3 bases from V and 5 bases from J, with 8 bases in between. This CDR3 has 13 amino acids. The CDR3 protein is CSASRADNSPLHF. CDR3 DNA: TGCAGTGCTAGTCGGGCCGATAATTCACCCCTCCACTTT.

V usage is TRBV5-5 and J usage is TRBJ2-5, with D unresolved. V lost 2 bases to trimming and J lost 3 bases, with 8 bases between them. Germline values: CDR1 SGHKS, CDR2 YYEKEE (reference sequence). This CDR3 has 13 residues. CDR3 bases: TGTGCCAGCAGCTTAGGATGGGAAGAGACCCAGTACTTC. Its translation is CASSLGWEETQYF.

This clonotype was detected a few times. This sequence joins TRBV5-1 and TRBJ2-5; tentative D call: TRBD2 (7 bases). Germline CDR1 is SGHRS and CDR2 is YFSETQ. V lost 6 bases to trimming and J lost 5 bases, with 20 bases between them. The length of the CDR3 is 15 residues. Here the CDR3 DNA reads TGCGCCAGCACCCCCCGCGGGAGTCAGGGGGAGACCCAGTACTTC. Protein product: CASTPRGSQGETQYF.

This chain joins TRBV5-1 and TRBJ1-1; D might be TRBD1 (5 bases). The CDR3 extends over 14 amino acids. Trimming stripped 1 base from V and 5 bases from J, with 12 bases between. Germline-derived CDR1 and CDR2 are SGHRS and YFSETQ. CDR3 DNA sequence: TGCGCCAGCAGCTTGCGACAGCTGGGAACTGAAGCTTTCTTT. It specifies CASSLRQLGTEAFF. Using reference TRBV5-1 and TRBJ1-1 for the parts outside the CDR3, the full variable domain is KAGVTQTPRYLIKTRGQQVTLSCSPISGHRSVSWYQQTPGQGLQFLFEYFSETQRNKGNFPGRFSGRQFSNSRSEMNVSTLELGDSALYLCASSLRQLGTEAFFGQGTRLTVV.

There are a few counts of this clonotype. The chain has TRBV7-9 and TRBJ2-4; no firm D call. Trimming pared 3 bases from V and 1 base from J, leaving 10 bases between. The CDR3 sequence is 15 residues long. Germline V lookup: CDR1 SEHNR, CDR2 FQNEAQ (reference sequence). CDR3 sequence (DNA): TGTGCCAGCAGCTTTTTAGGGTCGGCCAAAAACATTCAGTACTTC. The encoded protein is CASSFLGSAKNIQYF.

The V call is TRBV10-3, the J call TRBJ1-2; 7 bases line up with TRBD1. The CDR3 spans 14 residues. Per germline, CDR1 ENHRY and CDR2 SYGVKD. V was clipped by 11 bases and J by 3 bases; unmatched bases: 12. This CDR3 reads CAFYSTGEHYGYTF. In nucleotides, the CDR3 is TGTGCCTTCTATTCCACAGGGGAGCACTATGGCTACACCTTC.

This clonotype was seen more than once but under ten times. CDR3 nucleotides: TGTGCCAGCAGTTTTGAGGGGTTCGACGAGCAGTACTTC. Its translation is CASSFEGFDEQYF. The chain joins TRBV27 to TRBJ2-7; the D gene could be TRBD1 or TRBD2 (5 bases each). Per the germline V gene, CDR1 is MNHEY and CDR2 is SMNVEV (reference sequence). The ends were cut back, 3 bases at V and 5 bases at J, with 11 bases in the middle. The CDR3 totals 13 residues.

In its sample, this clonotype was seen a few times. The chain couples TRBV29-1 to TRBJ2-7; 13 nucleotides align to TRBD2. The CDR3 loop spans 14 amino acids. The ends lost 6 bases at V and 1 base at J; junction bases unmatched: 3. Germline V lookup: CDR1 SQVTM, CDR2 ANQGSEA. CDR3 amino acids: CSVSTSGGSYEQYF. The CDR3 coding sequence is TGCAGCGTCTCGACTAGCGGGGGGTCCTACGAGCAGTACTTC.

The chain couples TRBV7-9 to TRBJ1-4, with 7 bases identical to TRBD1. The CDR3 spans 16 residues. CDR1 and CDR2 from the germline V gene are SEHNR and FQNEAQ (reference sequence). Losses at the gene ends were 0 bases for V and 7 bases for J; bases not matched to a gene: 8. The CDR3 sequence: CASSLALTGRGEKLFF. CDR3 bases: TGTGCCAGCAGCTTAGCGTTGACAGGGCGGGGTGAAAAACTGTTTTTT.

The rearrangement links TRBV2 to TRBJ2-1; D unresolved. Germline V gene data show CDR1 as SNHLY and CDR2 as FYNNEI. Trimming pared 7 bases from V and 11 bases from J, leaving 15 bases between. CDR3 size: 12 residues. The CDR3 spells CASTSMGSQQFF. The CDR3 DNA reads as TGTGCCAGCACCTCGATGGGTTCCCAGCAGTTCTTC.

This clonotype showed up many times. This rearrangement joins TRBV7-2 to TRBJ2-3; 14 nucleotides match TRBD2. Looked up from germline, CDR1 is SGHTA and CDR2 is FQGNSA. There are 15 residues in the CDR3. V lost 5 bases to trimming and J lost 10 bases; unmatched junction nucleotides: 8. The CDR3 sequence is CASSPETSGGAAQYF. CDR3 coding DNA: TGTGCCAGCAGCCCCGAGACTAGCGGGGGGGCCGCGCAGTATTTT.